Listed here are 26 T cell receptor beta chains from one sample, sequenced in a study of OX40 agonist ivuxolimab in advanced cancers. The table came from immunoSEQ multiplex PCR; TCRdb's copy has only in-frame clones and leaves some out. There are more than 50,000 clones in the sample; roughly 88% occur only once, and 2.4% lies in the top ten. The sample here was CD4+ or CD8+ T cells sorted from blood, taken in a trial of the OX40 agonist ivuxolimab. The receptors shown here come from an adult with an advanced solid tumor such as melanoma, head and neck, liver or kidney cancer.

The DNA of the CDR3 is TGTGCCAGCAGTCTAACAGGGCAAACTGGAAAACTGTTTTTT. The encoded protein is CASSLTGQTGKLFF. This chain connects TRBV2 to TRBJ1-4; a weak D match, TRBD1 (6 bases). The V gene's germline CDR1 is SNHLY and CDR2 FYNNEI. The CDR3 runs 14 residues. V was trimmed by 5 bases and J by 10 bases, leaving 17 bases between them.

The genes are TRBV6-1 and TRBJ1-1; D unclear. Trimming shortened V by 2 bases and J by 3 bases, and 7 bases separated the two germline ends. Germline V CDR1 and CDR2: MNHNS, SASEGT. The CDR3 length is 13 residues. CDR3 protein: CASSETRDTEAFF. The CDR3 DNA is TGTGCCAGCAGTGAAACAAGGGACACTGAAGCTTTCTTT.

The gene calls are TRBV21-1 and TRBJ1-5; the D segment call TRBD1 is taken from the table without a DNA check. TRBV21-1 is described as a pseudogene. This CDR3 is built from 15 residues. CDR3 amino acids: CASSKDSYSNQPQHF. Here the CDR3 DNA reads TGTGCCAGCAGCAAAGACAGTTATAGCAATCAGCCCCAGCATTTT.

The J gene is TRBJ2-3, the V gene TRBV7-2, with 12 positions matching TRBD2. The CDR3 extends over 14 amino acids. V lost 5 bases and J lost 6; bases outside the gene matches: 3. In germline, CDR1 is SGHTA, CDR2 FQGNSA. This CDR3 reads CASSPGTSGDTQYF. The CDR3 DNA follows: TGTGCCAGCAGCCCCGGGACTAGCGGGGATACGCAGTATTTT.

The chain uses TRBV2 and TRBJ1-5; unclear D gene. V dropped 3 bases and J dropped 1 base, with 7 bases sitting between them. CDR1 and CDR2 from the germline V gene are SNHLY and FYNNEI. This CDR3 has 14 amino acids. This CDR3 is CASSDLASNQPQHF. For the CDR3, the DNA is TGTGCCAGCAGTGATCTTGCGAGCAATCAGCCCCAGCATTTT.

The chain has TRBV11-2 and TRBJ2-2, with 8 bases that match TRBD1. The CDR3 loop spans 15 amino acids. V lost 5 bases to trimming and J lost 9 bases; unmatched junction nucleotides: 11. In germline, CDR1 is SGHAT, CDR2 FQNNGV. The DNA of the CDR3 is TGTGCCAGCAGCACCCCGAGGACAGGGAGGAGGGAGCTGTTTTTT. Translation gives CASSTPRTGRRELFF.

This clone came up once. The J gene is TRBJ1-3, the V gene TRBV7-3, with 7 bases that match TRBD1. The CDR3 runs 14 residues. The V and J ends lost 2 bases and 6 bases, in that order; junction bases with no gene match: 4. Germline V gene sequence: CDR1 SGHTA, CDR2 FQGTGA. The CDR3 is CASSLQGDSNTIYF. The CDR3 DNA sequence: TGTGCCAGCAGCTTACAGGGGGATTCAAACACCATATATTTT.

The rearrangement uses TRBV7-9 and TRBJ2-1; 13 positions agree with TRBD2. V lost 3 bases and J lost 6; bases outside the gene matches: 8. Germline loops: CDR1 SEHNR, CDR2 FQNEAQ (reference sequence). CDR3 length: 17 residues. This CDR3 is CASSLQQGLAGSNEQFF. CDR3 nucleotides: TGTGCCAGCAGCTTGCAGCAGGGACTAGCGGGGAGCAATGAGCAGTTCTTC. The whole variable domain, remainder taken from reference TRBV7-9 and TRBJ2-1, is DTGVSQNPRHKITKRGQNVTFRCDPISEHNRLYWYRQTLGQGPEFLTYFQNEAQLEKSRLLSDRFSAERPKGSFSTLEIQRTEQGDSAMYLCASSLQQGLAGSNEQFFGPGTRLTVL.

The chain is built from TRBV2 and TRBJ1-6; 8 positions match TRBD1. The germline V gene has CDR1 SNHLY and CDR2 FYNNEI. The CDR3 contains 14 residues. After removal of 6 bases from V and 9 bases from J, the junction contained 7 bases not matched to a gene. CDR3 bases: TGTGCCAGCAGGGACCAAGGACAGGGTTCACCCCTCCACTTT. Amino acids: CASRDQGQGSPLHF.

The chain uses TRBV7-3 and TRBJ2-2; 10 nucleotides line up with TRBD1. In germline, CDR1 is SGHTA, CDR2 FQGTGA. V gave up 5 bases and J gave up 7 bases; unmatched junction bases: 10. This CDR3 contains 16 residues. This chain's CDR3 is CASSPTGTGVNGELFF. CDR3 DNA sequence: TGTGCCAGCAGCCCTACCGGGACAGGGGTGAACGGGGAGCTGTTTTTT. The full variable domain, with the rest looked up from reference TRBV7-3 and TRBJ2-2, is GAGVSQTPSNKVTEKGKYVELRCDPISGHTALYWYRQSLGQGPEFLIYFQGTGAADDSGLPNDRFFAVRPEGSVSTLKIQRTERGDSAVYLCASSPTGTGVNGELFFGEGSRLTVL.

This chain connects TRBV4-3 to TRBJ2-1, with 8 nucleotides matching TRBD1. Germline-derived CDR1 and CDR2 are LGHNA and YSLEER. The CDR3 totals 16 residues. The V and J ends lost 0 bases and 4 bases, in that order; junction bases with no gene match: 5. CDR3 DNA sequence: TGCGCCAGCAGCCAAGAGGCCAGGGGGCCATACAATGAGCAGTTCTTC. It encodes CASSQEARGPYNEQFF.

The V and J genes are TRBV27 and TRBJ2-5, with D perhaps TRBD2 (7 bases). Per germline, CDR1 MNHEY and CDR2 SMNVEV (reference sequence). The CDR3 totals 14 residues. Trimming took off 4 bases at V and 2 bases at J, with 11 bases between the two ends. The CDR3 protein is CASSSKGGQETQYF. The CDR3 nucleotides read TGTGCCAGCAGTTCGAAGGGGGGGCAAGAGACCCAGTACTTC.

CDR3 sequence (DNA): TGTGCCACCGGGGACTATGAAGCTTTCTTT. Protein sequence: CATGDYEAFF. The chain is built from TRBV6-1 and TRBJ1-1; tentative D call: TRBD1 (5 bases). The CDR3 consists of 10 residues. V was shortened by 10 bases and J by 7 bases, with 10 bases between the two germline ends. Germline lookup yields CDR1 MNHNS and CDR2 SASEGT.

V gene TRBV7-9 combines with J gene TRBJ2-3; D gene unclear. Germline-derived CDR1 and CDR2 are SEHNR and FQNEAQ (reference sequence). With 5 bases removed from V and 0 bases from J, the gap between germline ends came to 12 bases. CDR3 length: 15 residues. CDR3 residues: CASSQDSASTDTQYF. The CDR3 nucleotides read TGTGCCAGCAGCCAAGATTCGGCGAGCACAGATACGCAGTATTTT. The variable domain in full, completed from reference TRBV7-9 and TRBJ2-3, reads DTGVSQNPRHKITKRGQNVTFRCDPISEHNRLYWYRQTLGQGPEFLTYFQNEAQLEKSRLLSDRFSAERPKGSFSTLEIQRTEQGDSAMYLCASSQDSASTDTQYFGPGTRLTVL.

This chain connects TRBV5-1 to TRBJ2-7; D is undetermined. The CDR3 is 14 amino acids. With 4 bases removed from V and 1 base from J, the gap between germline ends came to 12 bases. The germline V gene encodes CDR1 SGHRS and CDR2 YFSETQ. As DNA, the CDR3 is TGCGCCAGCAGCCCTCACCCTGAGTCCTACGAGCAGTACTTC. This codes for CASSPHPESYEQYF.

This clone was recorded only once. This rearrangement joins TRBV7-9 to TRBJ1-2; 8 bases map to TRBD1. V lost 1 base to trimming and J lost 2 bases; unmatched junction nucleotides: 3. CDR1 and CDR2 (germline): SEHNR, FQNEAQ (reference sequence). The length of the CDR3 is 15 residues. CDR3 sequence: CASSLDGTGNYGYTF. The CDR3 coding sequence is TGTGCCAGCAGCTTAGACGGGACAGGAAACTATGGCTACACCTTC.

This clone was detected only once. This rearrangement joins TRBV19 to TRBJ1-2; 9 bases align to TRBD1. In germline, CDR1 is LNHDA, CDR2 SQIVND (reference sequence). Trimming cost V 5 bases and J 5 bases; bases outside gene matches: 9. The CDR3 is made up of 15 amino acids. The chain's CDR3 is CASSPQGQGLYGYTF. The CDR3 DNA sequence: TGTGCCAGTAGTCCCCAGGGACAGGGTCTTTATGGCTACACCTTC.

The CDR3 coding sequence is TGTGCCAGCAGCTTCTACAGCCTCCAAGAGACCCAGTACTTC. As protein: CASSFYSLQETQYF. The chain combines TRBV7-2 with TRBJ2-5; D unclear. The V gene lost 3 bases and the J gene lost 1 base, with 9 bases spanning the gap. The length of the CDR3 is 14 residues. Per germline, CDR1 SGHTA and CDR2 FQGNSA.

This chain links TRBV7-8 with TRBJ1-2, with 8 bases lining up with TRBD1. V trimming: 1 base; J trimming: 2 bases; junction bases outside the gene matches: 6. The CDR3 has 16 amino acids. Germline-derived CDR1 and CDR2 are SGHVS and FQNEAQ. The CDR3 region is CASSLGAGGRNYGYTF. CDR3 nucleotides: TGTGCCAGCAGCTTAGGAGCAGGGGGCAGGAACTATGGCTACACCTTC. The full variable domain, its missing parts supplied by reference TRBV7-8 and TRBJ1-2, is GAGVSQSPRYKVAKRGQDVALRCDPISGHVSLFWYQQALGQGPEFLTYFQNEAQLDKSGLPSDRFFAERPEGSVSTLKIQRTQQEDSAVYLCASSLGAGGRNYGYTFGSGTRLTVV.

V gene TRBV28 combines with J gene TRBJ1-6; maybe TRBD1 (6 bases). Germline V gene sequence: CDR1 MDHEN, CDR2 SYDVKM. The V end lost 6 bases, the J end lost 7 bases, and 10 bases lay between the germline ends. This CDR3 region has 13 residues. The CDR3 region has the DNA TGTGCCAGCAGCCCCGGGGGCAATTCACCCCTCCACTTT. It translates to CASSPGGNSPLHF. The whole variable domain, remainder taken from reference TRBV28 and TRBJ1-6, is DVKVTQSSRYLVKRTGEKVFLECVQDMDHENMFWYRQDPGLGLRLIYFSYDVKMKEKGDIPEGYSVSREKKERFSLILESASTNQTSMYLCASSPGGNSPLHFGNGTRLTVT.

The chain uses TRBV19 and TRBJ2-1; D remains ambiguous. Germline loops: CDR1 LNHDA, CDR2 SQIVND (reference sequence). Trimming took off 6 bases at V and 7 bases at J, with 13 bases between the two ends. CDR3 length equals 13 residues. CDR3 DNA sequence: TGTGCCAGTAGCGTGGACCCGAGGAATGAGCAGTTCTTC. Protein: CASSVDPRNEQFF.

The V call is TRBV6-5, the J call TRBJ1-3; D unclear. The germline CDR1 and CDR2 sequences are MNHEY and SVGAGI. V was trimmed by 4 bases and J by 3 bases, leaving 13 bases between them. This CDR3 comprises 15 residues. The CDR3 DNA is TGTGCCAGCAGTTTCCAAGACAACCTTGGAAACACCATATATTTT. Translating gives CASSFQDNLGNTIYF.

CDR3 DNA: TGTGCCAGCGAAAGAGGGGGGGCCCAAGAGACCCAGTACTTC. Protein: CASERGGAQETQYF. This chain joins TRBV2 and TRBJ2-5; perhaps TRBD2 as D (7 bases). The CDR3 loop spans 14 amino acids. Trimming took off 8 bases at V and 1 base at J, with 14 bases between the two ends. The germline gives CDR1 SNHLY, CDR2 FYNNEI.

The V call is TRBV29-1, the J call TRBJ2-7; 12 bases fit TRBD2. This CDR3 region has 14 residues. Germline V gene sequence: CDR1 SQVTM, CDR2 ANQGSEA. V trimming: 6 bases; J trimming: 5 bases; junction bases outside the gene matches: 8. The CDR3 region is CSVVLAGGPHEQYF. The CDR3 bases are TGCAGCGTAGTTCTAGCGGGGGGGCCCCACGAGCAGTACTTC.

The V and J genes are TRBV7-9 and TRBJ1-3; no clear D gene. CDR1 and CDR2 from the germline V gene are SEHNR and FQNEAQ (reference sequence). The length of the CDR3 is 14 residues. Trimming shortened V by 5 bases and J by 0 bases, and 8 bases separated the two germline ends. CDR3 residues: CASSQLSSGNTIYF. The CDR3 DNA is TGTGCCAGCAGCCAACTTTCCTCTGGAAACACCATATATTTT.

The V gene is TRBV7-9, the J gene TRBJ1-1; the D gene is possibly TRBD1 (5 bases). Germline values: CDR1 SEHNR, CDR2 FQNEAQ (reference sequence). Trimming took 8 bases from V and 8 from J, leaving 12 bases between them. The CDR3 has 11 residues. The DNA of the CDR3 is TGTGCCAGCGTGGGGGGGACCGAAGCTTTCTTT. Translation gives CASVGGTEAFF.